This TCR beta chain was sequenced during a study of regulatory T cells in long-lasting Graves disease. Time point meaning: newly diagnosed GD, antithyroid drugs for less than 3 months. The TCR library was prepared using RNA isolated from PBMCs. The authors diagnosed Graves' disease using American Thyroid Association guidelines. The study, taken as a whole, reports: Patients with persistent disease showed a bias toward TRBV28, TRBJ1-2 and TRBJ2-5.

Germline CDR1 MNHEY, CDR2 SMNVEV (reference sequence). The CDR3 loop spans 12 amino acids. The V end was cut by 3 bases, the J end by 13 bases, with 13 bases between. This clonotype was observed many times. Its antigen is not known. The authors built TCR beta libraries using iRepertoire HTBI primers and Arm-PCR of CDR3 regions. A single record per CDR3 protein comes from TCRdb applying MiXCR to the multiplex PCR reads. Among some 500,000 distinct CDR3 sequences, about 16% were seen once, and the ten largest hold 20% to 25%. These sequences were also reported in another study, on T cells in Graves' hyperthyroidism and ophthalmopathy.

The clonotype comes from a woman between 40 and 65 years old with Graves disease. This chain links TRBV27 with TRBJ2-1; D is uncertain. Here the sequenced sample was peripheral blood mononuclear cells (PBMCs), taken at new diagnosis, from a patient treated with antithyroid drugs. In nucleotides, the CDR3 is TGTGCCAGCAGTTTGGGAAGGGCGGAACAGTTCTTC. Its protein product is CASSLGRAEQFF.